The source of this TCR beta chain is a study of shared clonotypes between healthy human individuals. Assay used: immunoSEQ multiplex PCR; TCRdb lists only in-frame clones, some missing. The repertoire holds a few million clones, with approximately 92% as singletons. As defined, naive CD8 cells were CD45RO-negative and positively selected for CCR7, with terminally differentiated effector memory CD45RA+ cells excluded. Points from the study as a whole: The diversity represented, both genetic and in exposure history, was limited by few donors.

Germline V gene data show CDR1 as MDHEN and CDR2 as SYDVKM. The CDR3 runs 14 residues. Trimming removed 2 bases from V and 6 bases from J, with 14 bases in between. In regard to this clone: No antigen is known for it.

What was sequenced was naive CD8+ T cells from PBMCs. The chain has TRBV28 and TRBJ2-7, with a weak D call TRBD1 (6 bases). The receptor was isolated from a man younger than 35 in good health. Some clones in this sample may be carry-over from other donors' samples. This chain's CDR3 is CASSLRGLGREQYF. The CDR3 DNA reads as TGTGCCAGCAGTTTAAGGGGGTTGGGTCGCGAGCAGTACTTC. Full variable domain (remainder filled in from reference TRBV28 and TRBJ2-7): DVKVTQSSRYLVKRTGEKVFLECVQDMDHENMFWYRQDPGLGLRLIYFSYDVKMKEKGDIPEGYSVSREKKERFSLILESASTNQTSMYLCASSLRGLGREQYFGPGTRLTVT.